This TCR beta chain appears in the sequencing data of a study of blood T cell repertoires in COVID-19. On the study more broadly: Acute and convalescent COVID-19 specimens originated in the United States, Italy and Spain. The analysed material was cDNA or gDNA that came from T cells, B-cell-depleted T cells, or PBMCs.

Authors' processing steps: Estimated nucleated cell counts came from reference gene primer amplification. Clones were sequenced by immunoSEQ multiplex PCR, and TCRdb holds only the in-frame ones, with some missing. V and J calls and clone size follow that table, whereas D and trimming were derived from the DNA. The sample has over 300,000 clones, approximately 85% seen once. The CDR3 consists of 16 residues. The junction had 12 bases not matched to a gene; V was cut back by 4 bases and J by 7 bases. Per germline, CDR1 SGHRS and CDR2 YFSETQ. The origin of this receptor is a human donor in a cohort sampled during active COVID-19. V and J are TRBV5-1 and TRBJ2-2; 8 nucleotides align to TRBD1. Sequencing was performed on peripheral blood. CDR3 region: CASSPTGAALGGELFF. For the CDR3, the DNA is TGCGCCAGCAGCCCGACAGGGGCCGCCCTGGGCGGGGAGCTGTTTTTT.